The 22 T cell receptor beta chains in this list originate from one sample, sequenced in a study of cytomegalovirus exposure and HLA in healthy donors. Data came from immunoSEQ multiplex PCR; TCRdb stores just in-frame clones and leaves some out. This sample has about 100,000 clones, with approximately 94% found just once. Sequencing was carried out using PBMCs. These receptors all stem from a woman aged 18-29 years in good health and CMV-seronegative.

This clone was seen only once. V gene TRBV29-1 combines with J gene TRBJ2-6; TRBD1 matches at 9 bases. The junction had 7 bases not matched to a gene; V was cut back by 4 bases and J by 0 bases. The CDR3 consists of 17 residues. In germline, CDR1 is SQVTM, CDR2 ANQGSEA. CDR3 sequence reads: CSVGYGTGSSGANVLTF. The CDR3 DNA sequence: TGCAGCGTTGGGTATGGGACAGGGTCCTCTGGGGCCAACGTCCTGACTTTC.

The gene calls are TRBV10-1 and TRBJ1-5; D is possibly TRBD1 (6 bases). This CDR3 is 14 amino acids long. CDR1 and CDR2 from the germline V gene are WNHNN and SYGVQD (reference sequence). Trimming took 5 bases from V and 2 from J, leaving 10 bases between them. DNA of the CDR3: TGCGCCAGCAGTAGGGCAGGGGGCAATCAGCCCCAGCATTTT. Translated, it gives CASSRAGGNQPQHF.

Points on this clone: One end of the junction does not line up with germline, which may come from a read error. The chain has TRBV7-7 and TRBJ2-7, with unresolved D. CDR1 and CDR2 from the germline V gene are SSHAT and FNYEAQ (reference sequence). This CDR3 is 14 amino acids long. The CDR3 is CASSQGSGRYEQYF. For the CDR3, the DNA is TGTGCTAGCAGCCAAGGCTCTGGCAGGTACGAGCAGTACTTC.

Concerning this clone: One end of the junction fails to match germline, which may point to a read error. The chain joins TRBV4-3 to TRBJ1-4, with no clear D. The CDR3 has 14 residues. Germline V lookup: CDR1 LGHNA, CDR2 YSLEER. The CDR3 DNA reads TGCGCCAGCAGCCAAGAGAACAGAAATGAAAAACTGTCTTTT. This translates into CASSQENRNEKLSF.

The CDR3: CASSEVGGTYNEQFF. The CDR3, as DNA: TGTGCCAGCAGTGAGGTCGGGGGGACCTACAATGAGCAGTTCTTC. The genes are TRBV6-1 and TRBJ2-1; 7 bases fit TRBD2. Germline lookup yields CDR1 MNHNS and CDR2 SASEGT. The CDR3 sequence is 15 residues long. J lost 2 bases, V lost 3 bases, and 4 bases had no gene match.

The chain has TRBV4-1 and TRBJ2-3, with 10 bases lining up with TRBD2. Germline CDR1 MGHRA, CDR2 YSYEKL. The CDR3 totals 18 residues. Trimming removed 6 bases from V and 5 bases from J; junction bases left unmatched: 17. In DNA form, the CDR3 reads TGCGCCAGCAGACTGGAATCTAGCGGGAGATCGACGGGAGATACGCAGTATTTT. Translated, it gives CASRLESSGRSTGDTQYF.

This clone appeared once. The chain employs TRBV5-1 and TRBJ2-3; TRBD2 is a possible D gene (5 bases). The germline CDR1 and CDR2 sequences are SGHRS and YFSETQ. This CDR3 has 14 residues. V lost 4 bases, J lost 2 bases, and 11 bases lay in between. CDR3 region: CASSLGLSTDTQYF. The CDR3, as DNA: TGCGCCAGCAGCCTCGGACTGTCCACAGATACGCAGTATTTT.

The rearrangement joins TRBV9 to TRBJ1-2; the match to TRBD1 covers 9 bases. Germline CDR1 is SGDLS and CDR2 is YYNGEE. This CDR3 region has 17 residues. The trim removed 2 bases at V and 4 bases at J, leaving 12 bases unmatched. The CDR3 DNA reads as TGTGCCAGCAGCGTCCGGGACAGGGAAACCAAAGGCTATGGCTACACCTTC. It specifies CASSVRDRETKGYGYTF.

V usage is TRBV28 and J usage is TRBJ1-2; TRBD1 might be the D (6 bases). The V gene lost 2 bases and the J gene lost 4 bases, with 14 bases spanning the gap. Germline V gives CDR1 MDHEN, CDR2 SYDVKM. This CDR3 has 15 residues. The CDR3 is CASSLGDRSGYGYTF. The CDR3 nucleotides are TGTGCCAGCAGTTTAGGAGACAGGTCGGGCTATGGCTACACCTTC.

The chain recombines TRBV15 with TRBJ2-3; 12 bases line up with TRBD2. V trimming: 2 bases; J trimming: 4 bases; junction bases outside the gene matches: 1. Germline V CDR1 and CDR2: LNHNV, YYDKDF (reference sequence). The CDR3 totals 15 residues. The CDR3 region is CATSRLAGGPDTQYF. CDR3 nucleotide sequence: TGTGCCACCAGCAGACTAGCGGGGGGGCCAGATACGCAGTATTTT.

The chain is built from TRBV28 and TRBJ2-5, with TRBD2 identical over 12 bases. Germline CDR1 reads MDHEN; CDR2 reads SYDVKM. Trimming removed 6 bases from V and 4 bases from J; junction bases left unmatched: 9. The CDR3 totals 16 residues. CDR3 nucleotides: TGTGCCAGCAGACCGCTAGCGGGAGGGCCGGTAGAGACCCAGTACTTC. Encoded protein: CASRPLAGGPVETQYF.

This chain links TRBV7-9 with TRBJ1-2; D gene ambiguous. Trimming pared 5 bases from V and 7 bases from J, leaving 17 bases between. CDR3 length: 14 amino acids. Germline assignment: CDR1 SEHNR and CDR2 FQNEAQ (reference sequence). The CDR3 bases are TGTGCCAGCAGCCATTCTGAACCCCCGCGTGGCTACACCTTC. Translated: CASSHSEPPRGYTF.

In DNA form, the CDR3 reads TGTGCCAGCAACCACGTCAGCGCGGGGGGTTATGGCAATGAGCAGTTCTTC. This translates into CASNHVSAGGYGNEQFF. The chain carries TRBV18 and TRBJ2-1; 8 bases are shared with TRBD2. Germline V lookup: CDR1 KGHSH, CDR2 LQKENI. V dropped 8 bases and J dropped 6; count of bases not matched to a gene: 18. The CDR3 has 17 residues.

This clone appeared a single time. The rearrangement joins TRBV27 to TRBJ2-3, with 8 nucleotides matching TRBD2. The germline V gene has CDR1 MNHEY and CDR2 SMNVEV (reference sequence). V lost 6 bases, J lost 4 bases, and 18 bases stayed unmatched. CDR3 length equals 18 residues. The CDR3 DNA is TGTGCCAGCAGACCGATCACAGCGGGGGCGACGGTTTCAGATACGCAGTATTTT. Its protein is CASRPITAGATVSDTQYF.

This clone was observed a single time. This chain uses TRBV9 with TRBJ2-3; 9 bases line up with TRBD2. Looked up from germline, CDR1 is SGDLS and CDR2 is YYNGEE. The J segment lost 1 base and the V segment lost 0 bases, leaving 6 bases of the junction unmatched. The CDR3 totals 17 residues. As DNA, the CDR3 is TGTGCCAGCAGCGTAGATCGAGCGGGGGGCGGCACAGATACGCAGTATTTT. Protein: CASSVDRAGGGTDTQYF. The full variable domain, its missing parts supplied by reference TRBV9 and TRBJ2-3, is DSGVTQTPKHLITATGQRVTLRCSPRSGDLSVYWYQQSLDQGLQFLIQYYNGEERAKGNILERFSAQQFPDLHSELNLSSLELGDSALYFCASSVDRAGGGTDTQYFGPGTRLTVL.

The rearrangement uses TRBV9 and TRBJ1-3; 9 nucleotides line up with TRBD1. The V gene end was trimmed by 2 bases and the J gene end by 1 base; junction bases not matched to a gene: 10. The germline V gene encodes CDR1 SGDLS and CDR2 YYNGEE. The CDR3 consists of 18 residues. CDR3 nucleotide sequence: TGTGCCAGCAGCGTTAACACAGGGGGCTCGGGTTCTGGAAACACCATATATTTT. This translates into CASSVNTGGSGSGNTIYF.

The chain employs TRBV4-1 and TRBJ2-5, with 9 bases matching TRBD2. Trimming at V came to 1 base and at J to 5 bases, leaving 8 bases not matched to a gene. This CDR3 is 16 amino acids long. The germline gives CDR1 MGHRA, CDR2 YSYEKL. The CDR3, as DNA: TGCGCCAGCAGCCAAGTGGGGCGGGGGGGCCATGAGACCCAGTACTTC. Its translation: CASSQVGRGGHETQYF.

The chain carries TRBV30 and TRBJ1-1, with D hard to call. The CDR3 runs 13 residues. Germline V gene lookup returns CDR1 GTSNPN and CDR2 SVGIG (reference sequence). The V end lost 3 bases, the J end lost 5 bases, and 13 bases lay between the germline ends. CDR3 protein: CAWRRTGGTEAFF. For the CDR3, the DNA is TGTGCCTGGAGAAGGACGGGAGGGACTGAAGCTTTCTTT.

The chain couples TRBV7-2 to TRBJ2-2; tentative D call: TRBD1 (6 bases). Trimming removed 4 bases at V and 1 base at J, with 10 bases between. Germline lookup yields CDR1 SGHTA and CDR2 FQGNSA. The CDR3 has 15 amino acids. DNA of the CDR3: TGTGCCAGCAGCTCACAGGGCGGGAACACCGGGGAGCTGTTTTTT. The encoded protein is CASSSQGGNTGELFF.

This clone was picked up a small number of times. CDR3 sequence reads: CASSYGTPGQGSSPLHF. CDR3 DNA sequence: TGTGCCAGCAGTTACGGGACTCCGGGACAGGGGTCTTCACCCCTCCACTTT. The genes are TRBV27 and TRBJ1-6, with 10 bases fitting TRBD1. The CDR3 has 17 residues. Germline CDR1 and CDR2: MNHEY and SMNVEV (reference sequence). Germline trimming cut 4 bases from V and 9 bases from J; bases unmatched to any gene: 12.

This rearrangement joins TRBV5-4 to TRBJ2-1, with TRBD1 as a possible D gene (5 bases). The germline V gene has CDR1 SGHNT and CDR2 YYREEE (reference sequence). V lost 4 bases to trimming and J lost 5 bases, with 7 bases between them. This CDR3 has 12 amino acids. The CDR3 DNA sequence: TGTGCCAGCAGCCTAGGGGACAATGAGCAGTTCTTC. Protein sequence: CASSLGDNEQFF.

The J gene is TRBJ1-1, the V gene TRBV5-4, with 9 bases that match TRBD1. The CDR3 has 14 amino acids. V gave up 4 bases and J gave up 3 bases; unmatched junction bases: 4. Germline CDR1 reads SGHNT; CDR2 reads YYREEE (reference sequence). CDR3 sequence: CASSPWTGDTEAFF. The CDR3, as DNA: TGTGCCAGCAGCCCATGGACAGGGGACACTGAAGCTTTCTTT.